A selection of T cell receptor beta chains follows, all from one sample in a study of T cells expressing NK-cell markers. TCRdb processed the 5' RACE reads again and assigns one entry to each CDR3 protein, with no DNA. The data include hundreds of thousands of distinct CDR3 sequences; the top ten clones carry approximately 3.6%. The sequenced sample was blood T cells: a sorted CD56 or NKG2C T cell subset, CD4+ or CD8+ T cells, or bulk PBMC T cells (not recorded which). Receptor source: a man in his late teens or twenties in good health. Each CDR3 is given with its conserved first and last residue. The order of the fields is J gene, V gene, CDR3 protein.

>TRBJ2-5|TRBV20-1
CSARDFSQTQYF
>TRBJ2-7|TRBV4-3
CASSQGQQDSYEQYF
>TRBJ2-1|TRBV27
CASSPRTAYNEQFF
>TRBJ1-1|TRBV20-1
CSARDTPPRIAFF
>TRBJ2-1|TRBV18
CASSPPGASTVF
>TRBJ1-1|TRBV29-1
CSVEEKTRGAFF
>TRBJ2-1|TRBV29-1
CSVEGLAQSSYNEQFF
>TRBJ1-1|TRBV30
CAWSARRDAEAFF
>TRBJ2-7|TRBV20-1
CSATIAGGPTYEQYF
>TRBJ2-1|TRBV9
CASSVVGGSHSEQFF
>TRBJ2-2|TRBV5-1
CASSSARGGPGSCFF
>TRBJ1-6|TRBV5-1
CASSSSTGNLGLLHF
>TRBJ2-7|TRBV3-1
CASSPRQGGGEQYF
>TRBJ1-2|TRBV10-3
CATRVSDYGYTF
>TRBJ1-1|TRBV20-1
CSATKGALGTEAFF
>TRBJ2-1|TRBV28
CASSRDRRYNEQFF
>TRBJ2-2|TRBV7-8
CASSLGRGKGSGELFF
>TRBJ1-1|TRBV29-1
CSVGRGGLEAFF
>TRBJ2-5|TRBV30
CAWSPALETQYF
>TRBJ1-1|TRBV5-1
CASSHAQGSGTEAFF
>TRBJ1-1|TRBV4-1
CASRPRQGEAFF
>TRBJ2-1|TRBV20-1
CSAPSPPYNEQFF
>TRBJ2-1|TRBV4-2
CASSQDTAGVSYNEQFF
>TRBJ1-2|TRBV5-1
CASSLEAPRGYTF
>TRBJ2-3|TRBV29-1
CSVEVRGFTDTQYF
>TRBJ2-1|TRBV20-1
CSASRLAGATDEQFF
>TRBJ1-1|TRBV11-2
CASSLWGQGIEAFF
>TRBJ1-1|TRBV3-1
CASSQYRGSTEAFF
>TRBJ1-2|TRBV28
CASSSDRDGYTF
>TRBJ1-2|TRBV7-8
CASSLRGTGPGGYTF
>TRBJ2-3|TRBV5-1
CASLPGTSGRRDTDTQYF
>TRBJ2-5|TRBV2
CASSPRGTSGSILETQYF
>TRBJ2-7|TRBV10-3
CAIQKPRAYEQYF
>TRBJ2-1|TRBV7-6
CASSLVWDQREEYYNEQFF
>TRBJ2-2|TRBV28
CASSSTGTDGTGELFF
>TRBJ1-3|TRBV4-3
CASSRQLPGQGLRNTIYF
>TRBJ2-2|TRBV5-1
CASSLAGSPNTGELFF